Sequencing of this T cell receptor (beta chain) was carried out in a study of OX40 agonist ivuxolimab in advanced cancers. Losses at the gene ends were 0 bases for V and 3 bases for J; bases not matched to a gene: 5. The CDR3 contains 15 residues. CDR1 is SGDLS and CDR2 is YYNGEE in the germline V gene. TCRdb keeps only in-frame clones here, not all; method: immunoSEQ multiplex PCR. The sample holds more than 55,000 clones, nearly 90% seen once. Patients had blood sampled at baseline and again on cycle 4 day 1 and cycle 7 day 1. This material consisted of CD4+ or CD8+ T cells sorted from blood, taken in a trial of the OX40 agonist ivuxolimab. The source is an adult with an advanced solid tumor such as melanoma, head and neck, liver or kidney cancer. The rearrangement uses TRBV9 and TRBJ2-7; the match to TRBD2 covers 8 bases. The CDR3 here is CASSVEPAGDYEQYF. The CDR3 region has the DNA TGTGCCAGCAGCGTAGAACCAGCGGGGGACTACGAGCAGTACTTC.